The 31 T cell receptor beta chains presented below share a single source sample, sequenced in a study of OX40 agonist ivuxolimab in advanced cancers. The table came from immunoSEQ multiplex PCR; TCRdb's copy has only in-frame clones and leaves some out. Of 45,000 to 65,000 clones listed, approximately 85% were seen once; the top ten hold around 10%. The sample was CD4+ or CD8+ T cells sorted from blood, taken in a trial of the OX40 agonist ivuxolimab. Receptors originate from an adult with an advanced solid tumor such as melanoma, head and neck, liver or kidney cancer.

The chain uses TRBV2 and TRBJ1-1; D may be TRBD1 (5 bases). CDR3 length: 11 residues. Trimming removed 7 bases at V and 3 bases at J, with 6 bases between. Germline V gene sequence: CDR1 SNHLY, CDR2 FYNNEI. CDR3 loop: CASKTDTEAFF. CDR3 nucleotide sequence: TGTGCCAGCAAGACAGACACTGAAGCTTTCTTT.

This chain links TRBV14 with TRBJ2-1; 11 bases fit TRBD2. J was trimmed by 6 bases and V by 2 bases; bases with no gene match: 3. The germline V gene has CDR1 SGHDN and CDR2 FVKESK. The CDR3 runs 15 residues. The CDR3 spells CASSQTSGGGNEQFF. The CDR3 DNA follows: TGTGCCAGCAGCCAAACTAGCGGGGGAGGCAATGAGCAGTTCTTC.

This clone was observed a handful of times. The gene calls are TRBV5-1 and TRBJ1-1; D is ambiguous. V was clipped by 4 bases and J by 2 bases, with 9 bases between them. The CDR3 sequence is 13 residues long. Germline V CDR1 and CDR2: SGHRS, YFSETQ. CDR3 region: CASSGDGNTEAFF. The CDR3 bases are TGCGCCAGCAGCGGTGACGGAAACACTGAAGCTTTCTTT.

This chain links TRBV27 with TRBJ2-5; D is ambiguous. The CDR3 consists of 11 residues. Germline V gene sequence: CDR1 MNHEY, CDR2 SMNVEV (reference sequence). V dropped 3 bases and J dropped 7 bases, with 6 bases sitting between them. The CDR3 protein is CASSFGRTQYF. CDR3 coding DNA: TGTGCCAGCAGTTTTGGAAGGACCCAGTACTTC.

The chain carries TRBV5-4 and TRBJ1-1; the D is unclear. This CDR3 has 12 residues. Trimming shortened V by 5 bases and J by 1 base, and 6 bases separated the two germline ends. The V gene's germline CDR1 is SGHNT and CDR2 YYREEE (reference sequence). The CDR3 DNA is TGTGCCAGCAGTTGGAGGAACACTGAAGCTTTCTTT. This codes for CASSWRNTEAFF.

V usage is TRBV6-5 and J usage is TRBJ2-3; no reliable D call. The CDR3 totals 15 residues. Germline V gives CDR1 MNHEY, CDR2 SVGAGI. Trimming cost V 0 bases and J 3 bases, with 10 bases left between them. The CDR3 sequence is CASSYSGFSTDTQYF. Written as DNA, the CDR3 is TGTGCCAGCAGTTACTCAGGGTTCTCAACAGATACGCAGTATTTT.

The V gene is TRBV5-4, the J gene TRBJ1-2, with 11 bases aligning to TRBD1. V lost 4 bases, J lost 8 bases, and 4 bases stayed unmatched. This CDR3 is built from 13 residues. Germline values: CDR1 SGHNT, CDR2 YYREEE (reference sequence). This CDR3 reads CASSPGTGGGYTF. Written as DNA, the CDR3 is TGTGCCAGCAGCCCAGGGACAGGGGGAGGCTACACCTTC. The entire variable domain, with the rest obtained from reference TRBV5-4 and TRBJ1-2, is as follows: ETGVTQSPTHLIKTRGQQVTLRCSSQSGHNTVSWYQQALGQGPQFIFQYYREEENGRGNFPPRFSGLQFPNYSSELNVNALELDDSALYLCASSPGTGGGYTFGSGTRLTVV.

A word on this clone: The same CDR3 arises from other DNA sequences in this sample as well. V is TRBV4-3 and J is TRBJ2-7, with no clear D. V gave up 1 base and J gave up 6 bases, with 10 bases separating them. Germline CDR1 reads LGHNA; CDR2 reads YSLEER. The CDR3 loop spans 13 amino acids. In DNA, the CDR3 is TGCGCCAGCAGCCAAGTCGGCCTGGGCGAGCAGTACTTC. It is translated as CASSQVGLGEQYF.

This clone was detected only once. The genes are TRBV19 and TRBJ1-2; D gene ambiguous. The germline CDR1 and CDR2 sequences are LNHDA and SQIVND (reference sequence). The V gene lost 2 bases and the J gene lost 4 bases, with 8 bases spanning the gap. The CDR3 spans 13 residues. The CDR3 bases are TGTGCCAGTAGTATAAACAGCGTCTATGGCTACACCTTC. It encodes CASSINSVYGYTF.

J is TRBJ2-3 and V is TRBV28; 9 bases are a match to TRBD2. The J segment lost 1 base and the V segment lost 8 bases, leaving 4 bases of the junction unmatched. CDR1 and CDR2 (germline): MDHEN, SYDVKM. The CDR3 is made up of 14 amino acids. The CDR3 nucleotides are TGTGCCAGCGCGACTAGCGGCGGCACAGATACGCAGTATTTT. Translation: CASATSGGTDTQYF.

The chain employs TRBV9 and TRBJ1-6, with a tentative D call TRBD1 (5 bases). The V end was cut by 3 bases, the J end by 9 bases, with 13 bases between. CDR3 length equals 14 residues. CDR1 and CDR2 (germline): SGDLS, YYNGEE. CDR3 sequence (DNA): TGTGCCAGCAGCGAGACCTGGGGGAGTTCACCCCTCCACTTT. Residues: CASSETWGSSPLHF.

The genes are TRBV29-1 and TRBJ1-2; 9 nucleotides line up with TRBD1. The CDR3 extends over 17 amino acids. The germline CDR1 and CDR2 sequences are SQVTM and ANQGSEA. The V segment lost 0 bases and the J segment 3 bases; nucleotides outside the gene matches: 11. CDR3 protein: CSVEEGTFTGGYYGYTF. Here the CDR3 DNA reads TGCAGCGTTGAAGAAGGCACCTTCACAGGGGGCTACTATGGCTACACCTTC.

This clone was seen a few times. The chain links TRBV2 to TRBJ2-1, with 9 bases that match TRBD2. This CDR3 is built from 14 residues. J lost 10 bases, V lost 4 bases, and 8 bases had no gene match. CDR1 SNHLY and CDR2 FYNNEI come from the germline V gene. The CDR3 region has the DNA TGTGCCAGCAGTGGGCTAGCGGGAAGCGGGGAGCAGTTCTTC. Protein: CASSGLAGSGEQFF.

This sequence joins TRBV7-6 and TRBJ2-2; D is possibly TRBD2 (5 bases). Germline CDR1 and CDR2: SGHVS and FNYEAQ. Trimming took off 4 bases at V and 2 bases at J, with 11 bases between the two ends. The length of the CDR3 is 15 residues. The CDR3 loop reads CASSSLALNTGELFF. The CDR3 DNA follows: TGTGCCAGCAGCTCCCTAGCTCTAAACACCGGGGAGCTGTTTTTT.

V usage is TRBV5-4 and J usage is TRBJ1-1; D remains ambiguous. Deletions cut 4 bases from V and 11 bases from J, with 18 bases between. CDR3 size: 13 residues. In germline, CDR1 is SGHNT, CDR2 YYREEE (reference sequence). CDR3 protein: CASSPGPVPGAFF. DNA of the CDR3: TGTGCCAGCAGCCCCGGACCGGTTCCTGGGGCTTTCTTT.

The V gene is TRBV5-4, the J gene TRBJ2-3; 7 bases fit TRBD1. With 4 bases clipped from V and 2 bases from J, the junction kept 7 bases outside the gene matches. CDR1 is SGHNT and CDR2 is YYREEE in the germline V gene (reference sequence). The CDR3 length is 15 residues. The chain's CDR3 is CASSHLQGITDTQYF. The CDR3 DNA sequence: TGTGCCAGCAGCCATCTACAGGGGATCACAGATACGCAGTATTTT.

The V gene is TRBV25-1, the J gene TRBJ2-3; TRBD2 might be the D (6 bases). Germline V gene sequence: CDR1 MGHDK, CDR2 SYGVNS. Trimming stripped 2 bases from V and 3 bases from J, with 18 bases between. The CDR3 runs to 17 residues. CDR3 residues: CASSEVGGARGTDTQYF. The CDR3, as DNA: TGTGCCAGCAGTGAAGTGGGCGGGGCGCGGGGTACAGATACGCAGTATTTT. Complete variable domain (other parts from reference TRBV25-1 and TRBJ2-3): EADIYQTPRYLVIGTGKKITLECSQTMGHDKMYWYQQDPGMELHLIHYSYGVNSTEKGDLSSESTVSRIRTEHFPLTLESARPSHTSQYLCASSEVGGARGTDTQYFGPGTRLTVL.

This chain links TRBV11-2 with TRBJ1-1, with D maybe TRBD1 (6 bases). This CDR3 region has 14 residues. The germline gives CDR1 SGHAT, CDR2 FQNNGV. With 3 bases removed from V and 4 bases from J, the gap between germline ends came to 12 bases. CDR3 sequence (DNA): TGTGCCAGCAGCTTCGGACAGATGAGCACTGAAGCTTTCTTT. Amino acids: CASSFGQMSTEAFF.

The rearrangement links TRBV5-4 to TRBJ2-7; 9 bases are shared with TRBD1. V lost 4 bases, J lost 3 bases, and 5 bases stayed unmatched. The germline gives CDR1 SGHNT, CDR2 YYREEE (reference sequence). This CDR3 is built from 14 residues. CDR3 in DNA: TGTGCCAGCAGCGGAGGACAGGGGTACTACGAGCAGTACTTC. Translating it yields CASSGGQGYYEQYF.

This chain joins TRBV27 and TRBJ2-1; TRBD1 or TRBD2 may be the D gene (5 bases each). Per germline, CDR1 MNHEY and CDR2 SMNVEV (reference sequence). The CDR3 length is 14 residues. V lost 4 bases to trimming and J lost 12 bases, with 19 bases between them. CDR3 coding DNA: TGTGCCAGCAGTTACGGTTTTGAGGCGAGGGGGCAGTTCTTC. Its translation is CASSYGFEARGQFF.

The CDR3 DNA reads TGCGCCAGCAGCCACGCGGGGGGCGGCTACGAGCAGTACTTC. Its protein product is CASSHAGGGYEQYF. This rearrangement joins TRBV4-1 to TRBJ2-7, with TRBD2 matching 8 bases. Germline V lookup: CDR1 MGHRA, CDR2 YSYEKL. J was trimmed by 3 bases and V by 3 bases; bases with no gene match: 4. The CDR3 sequence is 14 residues long.

The J gene is TRBJ2-2, the V gene TRBV6-1; D is possibly TRBD1 or TRBD2 (5 bases each). From germline, CDR1 is MNHNS and CDR2 SASEGT. V was cut by 6 bases and J by 2 bases, with 13 bases left in between. CDR3 length: 15 amino acids. The CDR3 loop is CASRGRTVNTGELFF. CDR3 nucleotide sequence: TGTGCCAGCAGGGGACGGACCGTTAACACCGGGGAGCTGTTTTTT.

The chain couples TRBV5-6 to TRBJ2-7; unclear D gene. The germline V and J ends were trimmed by 5 bases and 3 bases, with 15 bases remaining between them. The CDR3 covers 14 residues. The V gene's germline CDR1 is SGHDT and CDR2 YYEEEE. In nucleotides, the CDR3 is TGTGCCAGCAGTGAGATGGCGGTCGACTACGAGCAGTACTTC. Translating gives CASSEMAVDYEQYF.

V and J are TRBV7-6 and TRBJ2-5; tentatively, D is TRBD1 (5 bases). Trimming pared 1 base from V and 4 bases from J, leaving 13 bases between. Germline V gene lookup returns CDR1 SGHVS and CDR2 FNYEAQ. The CDR3 spans 15 residues. The CDR3 DNA follows: TGTGCCAGCAGCTTAGTAGGTGGGGCCAGAGAGACCCAGTACTTC. It is translated as CASSLVGGARETQYF.

This rearrangement joins TRBV5-8 to TRBJ1-1; no clear D gene. Trimming stripped 4 bases from V and 3 bases from J, with 13 bases between. The germline V gene has CDR1 SGHTS and CDR2 YDEGEE. The CDR3 loop spans 14 amino acids. The CDR3 is CASSLVTVYTEAFF. CDR3 coding DNA: TGTGCCAGCAGCCTGGTTACCGTATACACTGAAGCTTTCTTT.

The chain is built from TRBV28 and TRBJ1-3, with D unresolved. Trimming stripped 2 bases from V and 4 bases from J, with 12 bases between. CDR3 length: 15 residues. CDR1 and CDR2 from the germline V gene are MDHEN and SYDVKM. CDR3 protein: CASSLDRVAGNTIYF. The CDR3 nucleotides read TGTGCCAGCAGTTTAGATAGGGTGGCGGGAAACACCATATATTTT.

A word on this clone: One junction end disagrees with the germline gene, perhaps due to a read error. V and J are TRBV28 and TRBJ2-1; the D gene is possibly TRBD1 (6 bases). The germline gives CDR1 MDHEN, CDR2 SYDVKM. The CDR3 totals 13 residues. As DNA, the CDR3 is TGTGCCAGCAGTCTTGGAAACTTGGGGGCGGAGGTCTTC. Its translation is CASSLGNLGAEVF.

The chain joins TRBV20-1 to TRBJ2-5, with D maybe TRBD1 (6 bases). Germline V lookup: CDR1 DFQATT, CDR2 SNEGSKA (reference sequence). V lost 2 bases to trimming and J lost 9 bases, with 10 bases between them. This CDR3 has 11 amino acids. CDR3 region: CSARLGAAQYF. In DNA form, the CDR3 reads TGCAGTGCTAGACTGGGGGCCGCCCAGTACTTC.

A few counts support this clone. The V and J genes are TRBV5-6 and TRBJ2-7; weak D call: TRBD2 (5 bases). The length of the CDR3 is 16 residues. Deletions cut 0 bases from V and 0 bases from J, with 13 bases between. The germline gives CDR1 SGHDT, CDR2 YYEEEE. The CDR3 nucleotides read TGTGCCAGCAGCTTGGCGGCGGGTCACATCTCCTACGAGCAGTACTTC. Translated: CASSLAAGHISYEQYF. The whole variable domain, filled in from reference TRBV5-6 and TRBJ2-7, reads DAGVTQSPTHLIKTRGQQVTLRCSPKSGHDTVSWYQQALGQGPQFIFQYYEEEERQRGNFPDRFSGHQFPNYSSELNVNALLLGDSALYLCASSLAAGHISYEQYFGPGTRLTVT.

This chain links TRBV10-3 with TRBJ2-1; unclear D gene. V lost 6 bases to trimming and J lost 0 bases, with 9 bases between them. The CDR3 loop spans 14 amino acids. Germline assignment: CDR1 ENHRY and CDR2 SYGVKD. CDR3 in DNA: TGTGCCATCAGACCCGACGGCTCCTACAATGAGCAGTTCTTC. Residues: CAIRPDGSYNEQFF.

V usage is TRBV7-9 and J usage is TRBJ2-3; unclear D gene. Deletions cut 8 bases from V and 2 bases from J, with 8 bases between. Germline loops: CDR1 SEHNR, CDR2 FQNEAQ (reference sequence). The CDR3 has 12 amino acids. CDR3 in DNA: TGTGCCAGCTGGAAGAACACAGATACGCAGTATTTT. Its protein is CASWKNTDTQYF. The full variable domain, completed using reference TRBV7-9 and TRBJ2-3, is DTGVSQNPRHKITKRGQNVTFRCDPISEHNRLYWYRQTLGQGPEFLTYFQNEAQLEKSRLLSDRFSAERPKGSFSTLEIQRTEQGDSAMYLCASWKNTDTQYFGPGTRLTVL.